This TCR beta chain was documented in a study of response to subunit inactivated influenza vaccine. General study findings and limits: Seasonal influenza vaccination, on each occasion, was suggested by the authors to recruit few new T cells.

The CDR3 runs 15 residues. Trimming took off 11 bases at V and 0 bases at J, with 19 bases between the two ends. To note about this clonotype: Antigen: not known.

TCRdb re-called the RT-PCR reads with MiXCR, one entry per CDR3 protein. In the table there are about 540,000 distinct CDR3 sequences, 14% of which are singletons. The clonotype was recovered from a man in his fifties or sixties who received an inactivated influenza vaccine. The specimen was PBMCs from blood, collected less than 13 days after vaccination. The chain carries TRBV12-3 or TRBV12-4 and TRBJ1-1; a possible D gene is TRBD1 (5 bases). The CDR3 loop reads CACRGALEMNTEAFF. The CDR3, as DNA: TGTGCCTGTCGTGGGGCCCTTGAGATGAACACTGAAGCTTTCTTT.